This TCR beta chain came from a study of cytomegalovirus exposure and HLA in healthy donors. Comment on this clone: Its matching antigen is unknown.

Study-wide points: Sequencing had likely introduced a cluster of highly shared sequence variants as an artifact. Using the classifier, cytomegalovirus status was reportedly diagnosed with high specificity and sensitivity. In vitro assays verified that a few CMV-associated chains recognized CMV antigens specifically.

PCR used 60 Vbeta primers and 13 Jbeta primers. Data came from immunoSEQ multiplex PCR; TCRdb stores just in-frame clones and leaves some out. This sample carries approximately 120,000 clones, approximately 73% of them seen once, and the ten largest clones take about 4.3%. Input material: PBMCs. This clonotype originated in a man aged 60 to 75 in good health and CMV-seropositive.

The CDR3 protein is CASSLEGQGRNQPQHF. In DNA, the CDR3 is TGCGCCAGCAGCTTGGAGGGGCAGGGTCGCAATCAGCCCCAGCATTTT. This chain uses TRBV5-1 with TRBJ1-5; D is possibly TRBD1 (5 bases). The CDR3 runs 16 residues. The germline V gene encodes CDR1 SGHRS and CDR2 YFSETQ. V lost 0 bases and J 2 bases, leaving 12 bases between the germline ends.